This TCR beta chain was captured by sequencing in a study of blood T cell repertoires in COVID-19. The overall study: Nucleic acid was either cDNA or gDNA, and it came from T cells, B-cell-depleted T cells, or PBMCs.

Germline values: CDR1 GTSNPN, CDR2 SVGIG (reference sequence). V shed 6 bases, J shed 0 bases, and the junction held 4 bases outside the gene matches. The CDR3 extends over 13 amino acids. Some clones are missing from TCRdb's copy, which holds only in-frame ones; the method was immunoSEQ multiplex PCR. The data show fewer than 250,000 clones, more than 75% seen once. This rearrangement joins TRBV30 to TRBJ2-7; TRBD1 aligns across 8 bases. Sequencing was done on a sample of peripheral blood. The origin of this receptor is a human donor in a cohort sampled during active COVID-19. The CDR3 DNA reads as TGTGCCTGCCGGGACAGGAACTCCTACGAGCAGTACTTC. It encodes CACRDRNSYEQYF.